The clone carrying this T cell receptor beta chain was found many times. These data are taken from a study of T-cell memory formation after mild COVID-19. Germline-derived CDR1 and CDR2 are SGDLS and YYNGEE. The CDR3 is 18 amino acids. The J segment lost 0 bases and the V segment lost 0 bases, leaving 7 bases of the junction unmatched. Barcoded TCR alpha and TCR beta cDNA libraries with UMIs came from 5'RACE using constant-segment primers. TCRdb recomputed calls from the 5' RACE reads with MiXCR, one row per CDR3 protein. The sample records 34,000 or so distinct CDR3 sequences, around 7.7% being singletons.

The clonotype was recovered from a man aged 18 to 30 who had mild COVID-19 (a few samples of this study predate the infection). Cell type and time point are not known. The sample consisted of PBMCs or a T cell subset sorted from them (not recorded which). The rearrangement links TRBV9 to TRBJ1-1; 11 bases match TRBD1. CDR3 coding DNA: TGTGCCAGCAGCGTAGAAGGGGACAGGGGGGGCATGAACACTGAAGCTTTCTTT. Protein: CASSVEGDRGGMNTEAFF.